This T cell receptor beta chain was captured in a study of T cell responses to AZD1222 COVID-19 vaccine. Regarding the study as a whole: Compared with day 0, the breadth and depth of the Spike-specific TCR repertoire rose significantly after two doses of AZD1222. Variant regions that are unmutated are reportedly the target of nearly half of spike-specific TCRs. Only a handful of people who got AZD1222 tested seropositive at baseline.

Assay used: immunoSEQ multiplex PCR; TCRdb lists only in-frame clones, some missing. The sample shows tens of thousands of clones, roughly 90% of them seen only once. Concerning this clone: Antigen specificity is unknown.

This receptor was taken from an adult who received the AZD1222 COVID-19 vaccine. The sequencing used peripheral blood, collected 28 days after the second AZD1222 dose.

The CDR3 nucleotides are TGTGCCATCAGCGGACTAGCGGGAAACAATGAGCAGTTCTTC. Its translation is CAISGLAGNNEQFF. This chain connects TRBV10-3 to TRBJ2-1; TRBD2 aligns across 12 bases. After removal of 6 bases from V and 5 bases from J, the junction contained 2 bases not matched to a gene. This CDR3 is built from 14 residues. Germline V gene data show CDR1 as ENHRY and CDR2 as SYGVKD.